This TCR beta chain was recorded in a study of regulatory T cells in long-lasting Graves disease. Time point given: persistent/refractory GD, antithyroid drugs over 5 years with positive TRAb. Isolated PBMC RNA provided the starting material for the TCR library. The CDR3 has 9 amino acids. Germline CDR1 reads DFQATT; CDR2 reads SNEGSKA (reference sequence). HTBI primers from iRepertoire and Arm-PCR of CDR3 regions yielded the TCR beta libraries. TCRdb itself ran the multiplex PCR reads through MiXCR, one entry per CDR3 protein. The sample carries 360,000 or so distinct CDR3 sequences, roughly 25% recorded once. On this clonotype: This could be a read error, since a much larger clone is one nucleotide away.

This clonotype was obtained from a woman in her thirties or forties with Graves disease. The chain uses TRBV20-1 and TRBJ2-4; D ambiguous. Material: peripheral blood mononuclear cells (PBMCs), obtained when the disease was refractory, from a patient treated with antithyroid drugs. This chain's CDR3 is CGAGNIQYF. The CDR3 region has the DNA TGCGGTGCCGGGAACATTCAGTACTTC.